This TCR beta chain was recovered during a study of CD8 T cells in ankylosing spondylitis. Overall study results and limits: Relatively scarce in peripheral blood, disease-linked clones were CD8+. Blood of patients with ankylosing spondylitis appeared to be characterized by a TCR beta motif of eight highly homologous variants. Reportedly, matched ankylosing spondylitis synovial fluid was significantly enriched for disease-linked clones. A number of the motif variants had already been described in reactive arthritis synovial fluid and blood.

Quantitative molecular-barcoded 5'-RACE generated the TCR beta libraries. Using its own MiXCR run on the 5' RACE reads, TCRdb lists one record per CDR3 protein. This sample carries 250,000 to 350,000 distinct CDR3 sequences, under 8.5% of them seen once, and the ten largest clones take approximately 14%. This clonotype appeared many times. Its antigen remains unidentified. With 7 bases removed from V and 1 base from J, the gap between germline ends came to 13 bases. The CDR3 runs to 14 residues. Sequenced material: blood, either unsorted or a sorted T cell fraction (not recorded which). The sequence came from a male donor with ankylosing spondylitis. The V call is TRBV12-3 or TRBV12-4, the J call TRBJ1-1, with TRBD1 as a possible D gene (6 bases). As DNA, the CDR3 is TGTGCCAGCACCTACAGGGTGGGGAACACTGAAGCTTTCTTT. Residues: CASTYRVGNTEAFF.